This entry lists 25 T cell receptor beta chains sequenced from one sample in a study of T cell responses to AZD1222 COVID-19 vaccine. Libraries were prepared by immunoSEQ multiplex PCR; TCRdb keeps only in-frame clonotypes and omits some of them. The table has about 170,000 clones, over 75% seen once. The sample in question was peripheral blood, obtained on day 0 of AZD1222 vaccination. The receptor set was obtained from an adult in good health.

This chain uses TRBV28 with TRBJ2-7; 7 bases are shared with TRBD1. V lost 4 bases, J lost 0 bases, and 3 bases stayed unmatched. The CDR3 spans 14 residues. Germline lookup yields CDR1 MDHEN and CDR2 SYDVKM. The CDR3 here is CASSSQGSSYEQYF. In DNA form, the CDR3 reads TGTGCCAGCAGTTCACAGGGGAGCTCCTACGAGCAGTACTTC.

The rearrangement links TRBV2 to TRBJ2-7; no definite D call. Deletions cut 0 bases from V and 7 bases from J, with 13 bases between. The CDR3 has 14 residues. From germline, CDR1 is SNHLY and CDR2 FYNNEI. The CDR3 DNA reads TGTGCCAGCAGTGAAGCGGTGATTAATGGGGAGCAGTACTTC. Protein product: CASSEAVINGEQYF.

V gene TRBV5-5 combines with J gene TRBJ1-5; D unclear. The CDR3 sequence is 15 residues long. Germline CDR1 SGHKS, CDR2 YYEKEE (reference sequence). V was shortened by 0 bases and J by 6 bases, with 13 bases between the two germline ends. The CDR3 DNA reads as TGTGCCAGCAGCTTGGATGCACCCGTGGCTCAGCCCCAGCATTTT. Its protein product is CASSLDAPVAQPQHF.

The CDR3 DNA is TGTGCCAGCAGCCAAGAGGTAGGGGCGCGGAATCAGCCCCAGCATTTT. It yields the protein CASSQEVGARNQPQHF. The V and J genes are TRBV4-2 and TRBJ1-5, with D maybe TRBD1 (5 bases). The CDR3 runs 16 residues. Per the germline V gene, CDR1 is LGHNA and CDR2 is YNFKEQ. The V gene lost 0 bases and the J gene lost 4 bases, with 13 bases spanning the gap.

The V gene is TRBV9, the J gene TRBJ2-2; tentatively, D is TRBD1 (5 bases). The germline V gene has CDR1 SGDLS and CDR2 YYNGEE. V was clipped by 0 bases and J by 3 bases, with 6 bases between them. The CDR3 is 14 residues long. The chain's CDR3 is CASSVGGHTGELFF. The CDR3 nucleotides read TGTGCCAGCAGCGTAGGGGGCCACACCGGGGAGCTGTTTTTT.

The chain recombines TRBV19 with TRBJ1-1, with a tentative D call TRBD1 (5 bases). The germline V gene has CDR1 LNHDA and CDR2 SQIVND (reference sequence). V lost 7 bases to trimming and J lost 5 bases, with 17 bases between them. This CDR3 has 14 residues. CDR3: CASTVGDKGTEAFF. Written as DNA, the CDR3 is TGTGCCAGTACCGTGGGTGACAAGGGGACTGAAGCTTTCTTT.

This chain connects TRBV23-1 to TRBJ1-2, with 8 bases fitting TRBD1. TRBV23-1 is marked as an open reading frame, function uncertain. J lost 4 bases, V lost 8 bases, and 3 bases had no gene match. The CDR3 extends over 12 amino acids. The CDR3 sequence is CASPGQAYGYTF. The CDR3 DNA reads TGCGCCAGCCCGGGACAGGCCTATGGCTACACCTTC.

The V call is TRBV7-9, the J call TRBJ1-3; the D gene is possibly TRBD1 (6 bases). This CDR3 spans 14 amino acids. The germline gives CDR1 SEHNR, CDR2 FQNEAQ (reference sequence). V lost 4 bases to trimming and J lost 3 bases, with 10 bases between them. DNA for the CDR3: TGTGCCAGCAGCTATTCAGGGGTTGGAAACACCATATATTTT. Protein sequence: CASSYSGVGNTIYF.

The chain combines TRBV19 with TRBJ1-1; no clear D gene. The CDR3 contains 14 residues. Looked up from germline, CDR1 is LNHDA and CDR2 is SQIVND (reference sequence). Trimming took 6 bases from V and 3 from J, leaving 14 bases between them. Here the CDR3 DNA reads TGTGCCAGTAGATCGGGGAGGTACGACACTGAAGCTTTCTTT. This translates into CASRSGRYDTEAFF.

The chain joins TRBV6-2 or TRBV6-3 to TRBJ1-1, with 9 bases fitting TRBD1. The V gene end was trimmed by 4 bases and the J gene end by 1 base; junction bases not matched to a gene: 7. Per germline, CDR1 MNHEY and CDR2 SVGEGT. This CDR3 has 16 residues. Here the CDR3 DNA reads TGTGCCAGCAGTTCTACTGCGGGACAGGGGAACACTGAAGCTTTCTTT. It translates to CASSSTAGQGNTEAFF.

This clone appeared a single time. V gene TRBV5-1 combines with J gene TRBJ2-3; 10 bases agree with TRBD2. Losses at the gene ends were 7 bases for V and 3 bases for J; bases not matched to a gene: 11. The germline gives CDR1 SGHRS, CDR2 YFSETQ. CDR3 size: 16 residues. The CDR3 nucleotides read TGCGCCAGCTACGGGGGAGCTAGCGGGGGTACAGATACGCAGTATTTT. Translating gives CASYGGASGGTDTQYF.

The chain has TRBV7-3 and TRBJ1-2, with D hard to call. The V gene lost 0 bases and the J gene lost 1 base, with 6 bases spanning the gap. This CDR3 has 14 residues. Germline loops: CDR1 SGHTA, CDR2 FQGTGA. CDR3 bases: TGTGCCAGCAGCTTAACGAAGGTTAACTATGGCTACACCTTC. It specifies CASSLTKVNYGYTF.

CDR3: CASSELGELGYTF. The CDR3 region has the DNA TGTGCCAGCAGTGAATTAGGGGAATTGGGCTACACCTTC. The chain combines TRBV2 with TRBJ1-2, with TRBD1 as a possible D gene (5 bases). CDR1 and CDR2 from the germline V gene are SNHLY and FYNNEI. This CDR3 has 13 amino acids. Trimming stripped 2 bases from V and 8 bases from J, with 12 bases between.

This clone appeared a single time. J is TRBJ1-6 and V is TRBV28, with TRBD1 matching 9 bases. The ends lost 5 bases at V and 10 bases at J; junction bases unmatched: 6. CDR3 length: 14 residues. From germline, CDR1 is MDHEN and CDR2 SYDVKM. CDR3 sequence reads: CASSQQGAGSPLHF. The CDR3, as DNA: TGTGCCAGCAGTCAACAGGGGGCTGGATCACCCCTCCACTTT.

The V and J genes are TRBV7-3 and TRBJ1-3; D unclear. Germline CDR1 and CDR2: SGHTA and FQGTGA. CDR3 length equals 11 residues. V dropped 4 bases and J dropped 8 bases, with 6 bases sitting between them. The CDR3 is CASSYRDTIYF. In DNA, the CDR3 is TGTGCCAGCAGCTACAGAGACACCATATATTTT. The variable domain in full, completed from reference TRBV7-3 and TRBJ1-3, reads GAGVSQTPSNKVTEKGKYVELRCDPISGHTALYWYRQSLGQGPEFLIYFQGTGAADDSGLPNDRFFAVRPEGSVSTLKIQRTERGDSAVYLCASSYRDTIYFGEGSWLTVV.

CDR3 bases: TGTGCCAGCAGCCCTGGGGGCGACAATCAGCCCCAGCATTTT. Translating gives CASSPGGDNQPQHF. The chain is built from TRBV9 and TRBJ1-5; TRBD1 is a possible D gene (6 bases). Germline V gene data show CDR1 as SGDLS and CDR2 as YYNGEE. V was pared by 4 bases and J by 3 bases, with 11 bases between. The CDR3 spans 14 residues.

V and J are TRBV29-1 and TRBJ1-1; 9 bases agree with TRBD1. This CDR3 has 13 residues. V was clipped by 4 bases and J by 4 bases; unmatched bases: 4. Germline values: CDR1 SQVTM, CDR2 ANQGSEA. DNA for the CDR3: TGCAGCGTTGCGGGACAGGGAGGCACTGAAGCTTTCTTT. It is translated as CSVAGQGGTEAFF.

The chain combines TRBV11-1 with TRBJ1-6; D is unresolved. The CDR3 runs to 15 residues. V lost 1 base, J lost 4 bases, and 8 bases lay in between. Germline V gene data show CDR1 as SGHAT and CDR2 as FQDESV (reference sequence). In nucleotides, the CDR3 is TGTGCCAGCAGCTTAGGGTCGCCGTATAATTCACCCCTCCACTTT. Its protein product is CASSLGSPYNSPLHF.

The V and J genes are TRBV7-2 and TRBJ1-1, with D unresolved. The CDR3 has 12 residues. Germline-derived CDR1 and CDR2 are SGHTA and FQGNSA. Trimming took 6 bases from V and 8 from J, leaving 13 bases between them. CDR3 amino acids: CASRPIVGEAFF. For the CDR3, the DNA is TGTGCCAGCAGACCCATTGTGGGAGAAGCTTTCTTT.

This clone was found a few times. The genes are TRBV2 and TRBJ1-6, with D possibly TRBD1 on 6 matching bases. The CDR3 loop spans 17 amino acids. The germline gives CDR1 SNHLY, CDR2 FYNNEI. Trimming removed 0 bases at V and 1 base at J, with 10 bases between. In DNA form, the CDR3 reads TGTGCCAGCAGTGAAGCTCCCGACAGGTCCTATAATTCACCCCTCCACTTT. Translating it yields CASSEAPDRSYNSPLHF.

The chain has TRBV28 and TRBJ1-2; D might be TRBD1 (5 bases). Germline V gene data show CDR1 as MDHEN and CDR2 as SYDVKM. V gave up 6 bases and J gave up 4 bases, with 21 bases separating them. The CDR3 covers 16 residues. CDR3 amino acids: CASRSAGPARSYGYTF. CDR3 nucleotides: TGTGCCAGCAGATCTGCGGGGCCAGCACGGAGCTATGGCTACACCTTC.

This chain joins TRBV4-3 and TRBJ1-3; no clear D gene. The CDR3 has 14 amino acids. The V gene lost 1 base and the J gene lost 4 bases, with 8 bases spanning the gap. Germline V lookup: CDR1 LGHNA, CDR2 YSLEER. CDR3 loop: CASSQGGKGNTIYF. Written as DNA, the CDR3 is TGCGCCAGCAGCCAAGGTGGAAAAGGAAACACCATATATTTT.

This chain connects TRBV5-6 to TRBJ1-5, with D possibly matching TRBD1 (5 bases). The CDR3 length is 16 residues. CDR1 SGHDT and CDR2 YYEEEE come from the germline V gene. V was clipped by 3 bases and J by 4 bases, with 17 bases between them. CDR3 DNA: TGTGCCAGCAGCTGGATGTCTGCGGACAATAATCAGCCCCAGCATTTT. It is translated as CASSWMSADNNQPQHF. Drawing the rest from reference TRBV5-6 and TRBJ1-5, the complete variable domain is DAGVTQSPTHLIKTRGQQVTLRCSPKSGHDTVSWYQQALGQGPQFIFQYYEEEERQRGNFPDRFSGHQFPNYSSELNVNALLLGDSALYLCASSWMSADNNQPQHFGDGTRLSIL.

The rearrangement uses TRBV21-1 and TRBJ1-1. TRBV21-1 is given as a pseudogene. The CDR3 covers 12 residues. For the CDR3, the DNA is TGTGCCAGCAGCAAGATGGGGGGTGCAGCTTTCTTT. Translated: CASSKMGGAAFF.

The V and J genes are TRBV4-1 and TRBJ2-1, with 7 bases lining up with TRBD1. In germline, CDR1 is MGHRA, CDR2 YSYEKL. The CDR3 sequence is 16 residues long. Germline trimming cut 1 base from V and 3 bases from J; bases unmatched to any gene: 6. CDR3 nucleotides: TGCGCCAGCAGCCAAGGTATACAGGGGTTCTACAATGAGCAGTTCTTC. Amino acid sequence: CASSQGIQGFYNEQFF.